This paragraph reports one TCR beta chain. The antigen is unknown. These newly diagnosed stage II-IVA oral cavity squamous cell carcinoma patients had no prior systemic or radiation treatment. The method was immunoSEQ multiplex PCR; TCRdb's version includes in-frame clones alone and lacks a portion of them. The table lists over 15,000 clones, roughly 66% of them singletons. This entry is derived from a study of neoadjuvant anti-PD-1 for oral cavity cancer. Overall study: Patients without progression got a fourth dose around day 43. Notes on the study in general: Higher pretreatment Treg/Th17 ratios tracked higher pretreatment blood clonality.

The input for sequencing was PBMCs, taken before nivolumab (anti-PD-1) treatment. The receptor was derived from a person aged 40 to 85 with oral cavity squamous cell carcinoma.

CDR3: CASSSLGTNEKLFF. The CDR3 coding sequence is TGTGCCAGCAGCTCCCTTGGGACTAATGAAAAACTGTTTTTT. This chain connects TRBV5-4 to TRBJ1-4, with unresolved D. The germline V gene encodes CDR1 SGHNT and CDR2 YYREEE (reference sequence). This CDR3 spans 14 amino acids. V lost 3 bases and J 2 bases, leaving 8 bases between the germline ends. Filled out from reference TRBV5-4 and TRBJ1-4, the complete variable domain reads ETGVTQSPTHLIKTRGQQVTLRCSSQSGHNTVSWYQQALGQGPQFIFQYYREEENGRGNFPPRFSGLQFPNYSSELNVNALELDDSALYLCASSSLGTNEKLFFGSGTQLSVL.